The T cell receptor (beta chain) under discussion was sequenced for a study of control samples from healthy donors and cancer patients. The data were produced by immunoSEQ multiplex PCR, yet TCRdb's version contains in-frame clones alone and is incomplete. The sample gives about 170,000 clones, around 92% of which show up once; roughly 1.6% is in the top ten. Sequencing was done on a sample of blood. The receptor comes from a woman aged 25 to 39 in good health.

The CDR3 coding sequence is TGTGCCACCAGCAGAGGACGGGCTAACTATGGCTACACCTTC. Residues: CATSRGRANYGYTF. The chain recombines TRBV15 with TRBJ1-2; D is uncertain. There are 14 residues in the CDR3. V lost 1 base to trimming and J lost 0 bases, with 6 bases between them. CDR1 and CDR2 (germline): LNHNV, YYDKDF (reference sequence).